The 20 T cell receptor beta chains in this list originate from one sample, sequenced in a study of regulatory T cells in long-lasting Graves disease. Arm-PCR with iRepertoire HTBI primers amplified the CDR3 regions for these TCR beta libraries. TCRdb recomputed calls from the multiplex PCR reads with MiXCR, one row per CDR3 protein. The data contain approximately 470,000 distinct CDR3 sequences, around 15% of them singletons. Sample time point: newly diagnosed GD, antithyroid drugs for less than 3 months. PBMC RNA was the source of the TCR library. The same data also went into a second study, on T cells in Graves' hyperthyroidism and ophthalmopathy.

The specimen was peripheral blood mononuclear cells (PBMCs), collected at new diagnosis, from a patient treated with antithyroid drugs. These TCRs come from a middle-aged man with Graves disease.

The chain recombines TRBV6-1 with TRBJ2-1, with TRBD2 matching 11 bases. Germline CDR1 is MNHNS and CDR2 is SASEGT. Trimming cost V 7 bases and J 7 bases; bases outside gene matches: 3. CDR3 length: 13 amino acids. CDR3 sequence reads: CASKLAGVNEQFF. The CDR3 DNA reads TGTGCCAGCAAACTAGCGGGAGTGAATGAGCAGTTCTTC.

This clonotype was recorded many times. The chain joins TRBV2 to TRBJ2-7; 7 positions match TRBD1. Per germline, CDR1 SNHLY and CDR2 FYNNEI. There are 13 residues in the CDR3. After removal of 6 bases from V and 3 bases from J, the junction contained 5 bases not matched to a gene. This CDR3 is CASRTGPYYEQYF. CDR3 nucleotide sequence: TGTGCCAGCAGGACAGGGCCTTACTACGAGCAGTACTTC.

The table lists this clonotype with a few counts. The gene calls are TRBV7-9 and TRBJ2-2; tentative D call: TRBD1 (5 bases). Trimming cost V 10 bases and J 3 bases, with 18 bases left between them. The CDR3 length is 15 residues. Germline V lookup: CDR1 SEHNR, CDR2 FQNEAQ (reference sequence). CDR3: CATGRGSAHTGELFF. DNA for the CDR3: TGTGCCACCGGTAGGGGCAGCGCTCACACCGGGGAGCTGTTTTTT.

This clonotype was seen more than once but under ten times. A much larger clone lies one base from this, so it may be a read error. The rearrangement uses TRBV7-9 and TRBJ1-1; TRBD1 matches 7 bases. Per germline, CDR1 SEHNR and CDR2 FQNEAQ (reference sequence). V shed 4 bases, J shed 3 bases, and the junction held 2 bases outside the gene matches. The CDR3 is 13 residues long. This CDR3 reads CASSSGQDTEAFF. The DNA of the CDR3 is TGTGCCAGCAGCTCTGGACAGGACACTGAAGCTTTCTTT.

There are many counts of this clonotype. This rearrangement joins TRBV12-3 or TRBV12-4 to TRBJ1-2; perhaps TRBD1 as D (5 bases). Trimming took off 8 bases at V and 7 bases at J, with 17 bases between the two ends. The CDR3 extends over 13 amino acids. The CDR3 is CASGQGPAGGYTF. The CDR3 region has the DNA TGTGCCAGCGGTCAGGGACCGGCGGGTGGCTACACCTTC.

V and J are TRBV7-2 and TRBJ2-2; D is uncertain. V shed 3 bases and J shed 7 bases, with 6 bases lying between them. Germline V gene lookup returns CDR1 SGHTA and CDR2 FQGNSA. This CDR3 spans 12 amino acids. The CDR3 region is CASSLTYGELFF. The CDR3 DNA reads TGTGCCAGCAGCTTGACCTACGGGGAGCTGTTTTTT.

This clonotype was counted many times. The chain recombines TRBV18 with TRBJ2-3; D gene ambiguous. Germline V CDR1 and CDR2: KGHSH, LQKENI. The CDR3 length is 14 residues. V lost 3 bases and J lost 4, with 11 bases in between. The CDR3 sequence: CASSPTEDPDTQYF. The DNA of the CDR3 is TGTGCCAGCTCACCCACCGAGGACCCAGATACGCAGTATTTT.

Only one count was recorded for this clonotype. The CDR3 does not end in the conserved phenylalanine or tryptophan, so this is likely a read error. The DNA is omitted, as the CDR3 cannot be located on it reliably, and the CDR3 follows TCRdb's listing. The chain uses TRBV2 and TRBJ2-1; the D call in the table, TRBD2, was not verified against the DNA. A total of 12 residues make up the CDR3, ends included. CDR1 SNHLY and CDR2 FYNNEI come from the germline V gene. The CDR3 sequence: CASSELLAGAGV.

This clonotype was seen once. This could be a read error, since a much larger clone is one nucleotide away. The chain joins TRBV7-6 to TRBJ2-1; 11 bases are a match to TRBD2. The CDR3 contains 14 residues. V lost 7 bases and J lost 5; bases outside the gene matches: 4. Germline values: CDR1 SGHVS, CDR2 FNYEAQ. As DNA, the CDR3 is TGTGCCAGCACCCCTAGCGGGAGGCACAATGAGCAGTTCTTC. This translates into CASTPSGRHNEQFF.

The chain employs TRBV28 and TRBJ1-3; the match to TRBD1 covers 7 bases. This CDR3 is 15 amino acids long. Germline-derived CDR1 and CDR2 are MDHEN and SYDVKM. With 4 bases clipped from V and 3 bases from J, the junction kept 6 bases outside the gene matches. The CDR3 DNA sequence: TGTGCCAGCAGTTCACAGGGGCCTAATGGAAACACCATATATTTT. Translation: CASSSQGPNGNTIYF. Filled out from reference TRBV28 and TRBJ1-3, the complete variable domain reads DVKVTQSSRYLVKRTGEKVFLECVQDMDHENMFWYRQDPGLGLRLIYFSYDVKMKEKGDIPEGYSVSREKKERFSLILESASTNQTSMYLCASSSQGPNGNTIYFGEGSWLTVV.

This clonotype was observed many times. The chain links TRBV7-9 to TRBJ2-2; no clear D. The CDR3 runs to 13 residues. Trimming took off 2 bases at V and 10 bases at J, with 11 bases between the two ends. The V gene's germline CDR1 is SEHNR and CDR2 FQNEAQ (reference sequence). DNA of the CDR3: TGTGCCAGCAGCTTACTGGGATCCGCGGAGCTGTTTTTT. It yields the protein CASSLLGSAELFF.

Remarks on this clonotype: This may be a read error: a much more frequent sequence differs by one nucleotide. The chain has TRBV29-1 and TRBJ1-3; 9 bases fit TRBD1. V lost 7 bases, J lost 1 base, and 8 bases stayed unmatched. The CDR3 loop spans 15 amino acids. Looked up from germline, CDR1 is SQVTM and CDR2 is ANQGSEA. In DNA, the CDR3 is TGCAGCGGTACCCAAGGGACAGGGTCTGGAAACACCATATATTTT. This codes for CSGTQGTGSGNTIYF.

There are many counts of this clonotype. The chain uses TRBV6-1 and TRBJ2-1; D is uncertain. V lost 8 bases and J 11 bases, leaving 13 bases between the germline ends. The CDR3 covers 11 residues. Looked up from germline, CDR1 is MNHNS and CDR2 is SASEGT. CDR3 protein: CASLSGRKQFF. CDR3 DNA: TGTGCCAGCTTGAGTGGACGGAAGCAGTTCTTC.

The rearrangement links TRBV20-1 to TRBJ2-2; 8 bases match TRBD2. CDR1 and CDR2 from the germline V gene are DFQATT and SNEGSKA (reference sequence). After removal of 4 bases from V and 2 bases from J, the junction contained 3 bases not matched to a gene. CDR3 size: 14 residues. CDR3: CSAIGLANTGELFF. DNA of the CDR3: TGCAGTGCTATCGGACTAGCCAACACCGGGGAGCTGTTTTTT.

This clonotype was counted at least ten times. The chain recombines TRBV2 with TRBJ1-5; TRBD1 agrees at 7 bases. The V gene end was trimmed by 6 bases and the J gene end by 7 bases; junction bases not matched to a gene: 27. The CDR3 has 20 amino acids. Germline assignment: CDR1 SNHLY and CDR2 FYNNEI. CDR3 protein: CASSRTKWINSAAGGQPQHF. The CDR3 bases are TGTGCCAGCAGCCGGACTAAATGGATTAACTCGGCGGCAGGGGGACAGCCCCAGCATTTT. The full variable domain, its missing parts supplied by reference TRBV2 and TRBJ1-5, is EPEVTQTPSHQVTQMGQEVILRCVPISNHLYFYWYRQILGQKVEFLVSFYNNEISEKSEIFDDQFSVERPDGSNFTLKIRSTKLEDSAMYFCASSRTKWINSAAGGQPQHFGDGTRLSIL.

This clonotype was recorded at least ten times. The V gene is TRBV7-8, the J gene TRBJ2-3; TRBD2 is a possible D gene (5 bases). CDR3 length: 15 residues. CDR1 is SGHVS, CDR2 FQNEAQ, per germline. The V end lost 2 bases, the J end lost 4 bases, and 13 bases lay between the germline ends. The CDR3 loop is CASSLLLGVSDTQYF. In DNA form, the CDR3 reads TGTGCCAGCAGCTTACTGTTGGGAGTATCAGATACGCAGTATTTT.

This clonotype was detected ten times or more. The chain uses TRBV20-1 and TRBJ2-3; 7 bases agree with TRBD2. V lost 3 bases and J lost 5; bases outside the gene matches: 8. The CDR3 sequence is 14 residues long. CDR1 and CDR2 from the germline V gene are DFQATT and SNEGSKA (reference sequence). The CDR3 sequence: CSASPGGSLDTQYF. The CDR3 coding sequence is TGCAGTGCTAGTCCTGGCGGGAGTTTAGATACGCAGTATTTT.

This clonotype has at least ten counts. The chain employs TRBV19 and TRBJ1-1; 9 nucleotides match TRBD1. The V segment lost 5 bases and the J segment 2 bases; nucleotides outside the gene matches: 9. Per germline, CDR1 LNHDA and CDR2 SQIVND (reference sequence). This CDR3 has 16 residues. The CDR3 here is CASSQEGTGFNTEAFF. CDR3 in DNA: TGTGCCAGTAGTCAAGAAGGGACAGGGTTCAACACTGAAGCTTTCTTT.

There are many counts of this clonotype. This CDR3 reads CASTRTGVVGKLFF. The CDR3 DNA follows: TGTGCCAGCACCAGGACAGGAGTAGTAGGAAAACTGTTTTTT. This rearrangement joins TRBV12-3 or TRBV12-4 to TRBJ1-4; 7 bases are a match to TRBD1. This CDR3 region has 14 residues. J gave up 10 bases and V 7 bases, and 12 bases lay outside the gene matches.

The chain carries TRBV19 and TRBJ2-3; 10 bases agree with TRBD2. Trimming at V came to 3 bases and at J to 5 bases, leaving 5 bases not matched to a gene. The length of the CDR3 is 15 residues. The germline V gene has CDR1 LNHDA and CDR2 SQIVND (reference sequence). This CDR3 reads CASSILAGVQDTQYF. CDR3 nucleotides: TGTGCCAGTAGTATTCTAGCGGGAGTTCAAGATACGCAGTATTTT.